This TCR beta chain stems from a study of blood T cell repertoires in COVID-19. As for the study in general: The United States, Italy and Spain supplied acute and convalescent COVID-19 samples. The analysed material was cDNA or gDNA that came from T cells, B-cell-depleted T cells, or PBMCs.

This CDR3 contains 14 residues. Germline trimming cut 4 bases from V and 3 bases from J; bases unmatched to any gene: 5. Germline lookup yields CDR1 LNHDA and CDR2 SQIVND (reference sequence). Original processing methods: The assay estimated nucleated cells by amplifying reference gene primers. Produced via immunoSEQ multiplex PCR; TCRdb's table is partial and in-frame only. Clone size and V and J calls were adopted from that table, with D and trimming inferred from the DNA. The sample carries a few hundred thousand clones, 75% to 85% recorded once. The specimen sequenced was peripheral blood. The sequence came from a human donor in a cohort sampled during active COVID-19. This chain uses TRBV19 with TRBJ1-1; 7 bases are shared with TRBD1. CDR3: CASSRQGRDTEAFF. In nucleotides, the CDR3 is TGTGCCAGTAGTAGACAGGGTAGGGACACTGAAGCTTTCTTT.